These 18 T cell receptor beta chains were all obtained from the same sample, sequenced in a study of T cell repertoires in cytomegalovirus infection. MiXCR, run by TCRdb on the reads, gives a single entry per CDR3 protein. The data hold roughly 500,000 distinct CDR3 sequences, with about 33% observed a single time. What these receptors recognize is not known. Sample: cultured PBMCs, taken from culture after CMV antigen stimulation. The receptors stem from a human donor in good health (CMV status not recorded). Some clones in this sample may be carry-over from other donors' samples.

This clonotype was seen a single time. The V call is TRBV19, the J call TRBJ2-4; D may be TRBD1 (6 bases). The germline V gene encodes CDR1 LNHDA and CDR2 SQIVND (reference sequence). The CDR3 is 14 amino acids. V lost 2 bases and J lost 8, with 13 bases in between. CDR3 region: CASSIMGAGDIQYF. DNA of the CDR3: TGTGCCAGTAGTATAATGGGGGCCGGTGACATTCAGTACTTC.

This clonotype was counted a few times. The V gene is TRBV7-6, the J gene TRBJ1-2; 8 nucleotides match TRBD1. The CDR3 covers 16 residues. Trimming removed 6 bases from V and 8 bases from J; junction bases left unmatched: 17. CDR1 and CDR2 from the germline V gene are SGHVS and FNYEAQ. The CDR3 protein is CASRVGQGSTIGGYTF. The CDR3 DNA reads as TGTGCCAGCAGAGTCGGACAGGGCTCCACAATCGGGGGCTACACCTTC.

The chain recombines TRBV11-3 with TRBJ2-3, with 10 bases identical to TRBD2. V was pared by 1 base and J by 2 bases, with 3 bases of the junction left unmatched. Germline V CDR1 and CDR2: SGHNT, YENEEA. The CDR3 contains 16 residues. The CDR3 sequence is CASSLASGSFTDTQYF. In DNA, the CDR3 is TGTGCCAGCAGCTTAGCTAGCGGGAGCTTCACAGATACGCAGTATTTT.

This clonotype has only a few counts. The chain couples TRBV11-3 to TRBJ2-1; 7 bases are a match to TRBD2. CDR1 is SGHNT and CDR2 is YENEEA in the germline V gene. The V gene end was trimmed by 5 bases and the J gene end by 5 bases; junction bases not matched to a gene: 15. This CDR3 comprises 17 residues. The CDR3 bases are TGTGCCAGCAGCCTTAGGGGACTACAGATGGATCACAATGAGCAGTTCTTC. Amino acids: CASSLRGLQMDHNEQFF.

This chain connects TRBV6-2 or TRBV6-3 to TRBJ2-7, with D uncertain. In germline, CDR1 is MNHEY, CDR2 SVGEGT. Trimming removed 0 bases at V and 2 bases at J, with 8 bases between. This CDR3 region has 14 residues. The CDR3 protein is CASSYSIGPYEQYV. CDR3 DNA: TGTGCCAGCAGTTACTCAATCGGCCCCTACGAGCAGTACGTC.

This clonotype appeared a few times. V gene TRBV11-2 combines with J gene TRBJ2-3; the D gene could be TRBD1 or TRBD2 (5 bases each). The CDR3 totals 16 residues. CDR1 is SGHAT and CDR2 is FQNNGV in the germline V gene. The V gene lost 5 bases and the J gene lost 2 bases, with 17 bases spanning the gap. The CDR3 DNA sequence: TGTGCCAGCAGCCAAGGGACCGATCAAATCACAGATACGCAGTATTTT. Its protein is CASSQGTDQITDTQYF.

The rearrangement joins TRBV11-3 to TRBJ2-1; D possibly corresponds to TRBD2 (5 bases). Germline V gives CDR1 SGHNT, CDR2 YENEEA. The V gene lost 5 bases and the J gene lost 2 bases, with 13 bases spanning the gap. This CDR3 comprises 15 residues. For the CDR3, the DNA is TGTGCCAGCAGCCCAGGAGGTACAGCCTACAATGAGCAGTTCTTC. Translated: CASSPGGTAYNEQFF.

The J gene is TRBJ2-7, the V gene TRBV10-3, with 10 bases fitting TRBD1. CDR3 length: 18 residues. The germline CDR1 and CDR2 sequences are ENHRY and SYGVKD. Unmatched junction bases numbered 22, after V lost 10 bases and J lost 4 bases. The DNA for the CDR3 is TGTGCCACCGGTCCCCTCCTAAGACAGGGGGCCACCCAATACGAGCAGTACTTC. Its protein is CATGPLLRQGATQYEQYF.

The chain is built from TRBV29-1 and TRBJ2-5; 7 bases agree with TRBD2. V shed 7 bases and J 5 bases; nucleotides not matched to a gene: 4. Per germline, CDR1 SQVTM and CDR2 ANQGSEA. The CDR3 totals 11 residues. The CDR3 nucleotides read TGCAGCGGAGGGGAGGGGGAGACCCAGTACTTC. This gives the protein CSGGEGETQYF. Supplemented by reference TRBV29-1 and TRBJ2-5, the full variable domain reads SAVISQKPSRDICQRGTSLTIQCQVDSQVTMMFWYRQQPGQSLTLIATANQGSEATYESGFVIDKFPISRPNLTFSTLTVSNMSPEDSSIYLCSGGEGETQYFGPGTRLLVL.

The rearrangement links TRBV7-9 to TRBJ1-4; no definite D call. The CDR3 runs to 13 residues. V was clipped by 5 bases and J by 8 bases, with 12 bases between them. CDR1 SEHNR and CDR2 FQNEAQ come from the germline V gene (reference sequence). CDR3: CASSRSTGEKLFF. In nucleotides, the CDR3 is TGTGCCAGCAGCCGTAGCACTGGAGAAAAACTGTTTTTT.

This clonotype was detected only a few times. The V gene is TRBV4-3, the J gene TRBJ2-3, with 10 bases lining up with TRBD2. CDR1 and CDR2 (germline): LGHNA, YSLEER. This CDR3 is built from 19 residues. V dropped 4 bases and J dropped 0; count of bases not matched to a gene: 13. CDR3 in DNA: TGCGCCAGCAGCCTCCTCAGGGTAGCGGGAGGCCTAAGCACAGATACGCAGTATTTT. Translation gives CASSLLRVAGGLSTDTQYF.

The gene calls are TRBV7-2 and TRBJ1-1, with TRBD1 as a possible D gene (5 bases). V dropped 5 bases and J dropped 8 bases, with 12 bases sitting between them. The CDR3 is 12 residues long. The germline V gene has CDR1 SGHTA and CDR2 FQGNSA. For the CDR3, the DNA is TGTGCCAGCAGCACCGACCGGGGGGAAGCTTTCTTT. Residues: CASSTDRGEAFF.

The chain employs TRBV28 and TRBJ1-3; 8 bases fit TRBD1. Germline CDR1 MDHEN, CDR2 SYDVKM. With 4 bases clipped from V and 7 bases from J, the junction kept 6 bases outside the gene matches. This CDR3 is built from 14 residues. The CDR3 sequence is CASSSLDRVNTIYF. CDR3 DNA: TGTGCCAGCAGTTCGTTGGACAGGGTTAACACCATATATTTT.

A few counts support this clonotype. The chain carries TRBV12-3 or TRBV12-4 and TRBJ1-2; the match to TRBD1 covers 10 bases. This CDR3 comprises 19 residues. V lost 6 bases and J lost 3; bases outside the gene matches: 19. The CDR3 DNA follows: TGTGCCAGCAGACGCTTTTACCGGGACAGGGGAAAGATGGACTATGGCTACACCTTC. It yields the protein CASRRFYRDRGKMDYGYTF.

The rearrangement links TRBV4-3 to TRBJ2-2; 12 positions match TRBD2. With 0 bases clipped from V and 1 base from J, the junction kept 3 bases outside the gene matches. Germline CDR1 reads LGHNA; CDR2 reads YSLEER. The CDR3 has 18 amino acids. The CDR3 sequence: CASSQDVGLAGNTGELFF. The CDR3 region has the DNA TGCGCCAGCAGCCAAGATGTGGGACTAGCGGGGAACACCGGGGAGCTGTTTTTT.

This clonotype was counted ten times or more. This chain links TRBV7-8 with TRBJ1-2, with unresolved D. Germline assignment: CDR1 SGHVS and CDR2 FQNEAQ. The CDR3 has 18 residues. Trimming took 0 bases from V and 1 from J, leaving 18 bases between them. CDR3 DNA sequence: TGTGCCAGCAGCTTAGCACCGGATTCGGACCCAAATAACTATGGCTACACCTTC. This encodes CASSLAPDSDPNNYGYTF.

The chain links TRBV19 to TRBJ2-6; possible D gene TRBD1, 6 bases. Germline CDR1 LNHDA, CDR2 SQIVND (reference sequence). V shed 6 bases and J shed 0 bases, with 9 bases lying between them. The CDR3 has 15 amino acids. The CDR3 region is CASRLDSSGANVLTF. CDR3 nucleotides: TGTGCCAGTAGACTGGACAGCTCTGGGGCCAACGTCCTGACTTTC.

V usage is TRBV11-2 and J usage is TRBJ2-1; 8 nucleotides agree with TRBD2. The CDR3 loop spans 18 amino acids. The ends lost 3 bases at V and 0 bases at J; junction bases unmatched: 10. CDR1 and CDR2 from the germline V gene are SGHAT and FQNNGV. This chain's CDR3 is CASSLRASGFSSYNEQFF. For the CDR3, the DNA is TGTGCCAGCAGCTTGAGGGCTAGCGGGTTTAGCTCCTACAATGAGCAGTTCTTC.